This TCR beta chain was sequenced in a study of neurological immune-mediated disorders. The study, taken as a whole, reports: Multiple sclerosis patients had less TCR clonal expansion than even healthy controls, unlike HTLV-1-associated myelopathy. TCR-beta repertoires seemed private in all groups, with no expanded CDR3 amino acid sequences shared.

Unsorted libraries were generated from 2 million PBMCs held at -80 degrees C. CDR3 size: 13 residues. Losses at the gene ends were 3 bases for V and 7 bases for J; bases not matched to a gene: 3. This clonotype was counted at least ten times. What it binds is not known. The cDNA was generated by 5'RACE with 10-nucleotide random UMIs. TCRdb analysed the 5' RACE reads with MiXCR anew, one entry per CDR3 protein. The table includes roughly 38,000 distinct CDR3 sequences, almost 7.5% detected once. The TCR comes from a woman aged 40 to 50 in good health. The sequencing input was PBMCs. V and J are TRBV12-3 or TRBV12-4 and TRBJ1-5; TRBD1 agrees at 7 bases. CDR3 sequence (DNA): TGTGCCAGCAGTTTGACAGGGCGGCAGCCCCAGCATTTT. The encoded protein is CASSLTGRQPQHF.